The sequence of this TCR beta chain was determined in a study of blood T cells in healthy people across ages. Alongside a J-beta primer mix, a sample-barcoded 5' primer served in a second PCR lasting roughly 6 to 12 cycles. TCRdb reprocessed the 5' RACE reads with MiXCR, giving one entry per CDR3 protein. Among roughly 1,500,000 distinct CDR3 sequences listed, roughly 32% were seen once. Deletions cut 0 bases from V and 4 bases from J, with 11 bases between. The CDR3 totals 15 residues. Germline CDR1 SGHRS, CDR2 YFSETQ. As regards this clonotype: Antigen specificity is unknown.

The study's findings and limits: Bulk PBMC profiling left naive and antigen-experienced comparisons inconclusive.

Extracted total RNA amounted to at least 5.5 micrograms for each sample. The sequence derives from a woman younger than 45 in good health. Sequencing input: blood. The gene calls are TRBV5-1 and TRBJ1-3; D may be TRBD1 (5 bases). CDR3 bases: TGCGCCAGCAGCTTGGGACAGAGAATGGGAAACACCATATATTTT. Translation gives CASSLGQRMGNTIYF.